The clone carrying this T cell receptor beta chain was picked up a small number of times. The antigen is unknown. This sample was taken from a study of shared clonotypes between healthy human individuals. The germline CDR1 and CDR2 sequences are LNHDA and SQIVND (reference sequence). V was clipped by 4 bases and J by 4 bases, with 13 bases between them. The CDR3 contains 14 residues. Whole-study results and caveats: Few donors restricted represented genetic and exposure-history diversity.

Sequencing used immunoSEQ multiplex PCR; TCRdb keeps in-frame clones, though not all of them. The sample has some 2.4 million clones, 93% seen once. The TCR originated in a man younger than 35 in good health. Some clones in this sample may be carry-over from other donors' samples. The chain couples TRBV19 to TRBJ1-2; no firm D call. Sequencing used naive CD4+ T cells from PBMCs. Subset meaning: CD45RA+ positively selected. The CDR3 loop reads CASSTQTWGYGYTF. The CDR3, as DNA: TGTGCCAGTAGTACGCAGACGTGGGGCTATGGCTACACCTTC.